This T cell receptor (beta chain) was sequenced during a study of beta chain features in type 1 diabetes. Study results and limitations: Among type 1 diabetes patients, VDJ junctions had fewer insertions and more deletions. Patients' naive, central memory and regulatory TCRB repertoires appeared more alike than those of healthy donors. Overrepresentation of cells with high TCR expression could result from cDNA sequencing.

Sorting gave populations that all exceeded 95% purity. V dropped 1 base and J dropped 4; count of bases not matched to a gene: 5. Germline CDR1 is LNHNV and CDR2 is YYDKDF (reference sequence). This CDR3 region has 16 residues. This clone occurred a few times. As yet, its antigen is unknown. Of the isolated RNA, all was reverse transcribed, and so the sequenced material was expressed TCRB transcripts. Measured with immunoSEQ multiplex PCR; TCRdb has only the in-frame clones, and not every one. The table lists 900,000 or so clones, roughly a sixth of them singletons. The sequence derives from a woman between 18 and 30 years old in good health. The gene calls are TRBV15 and TRBJ1-2; 11 positions agree with TRBD1. The sequencing input was naive CD4+ T cells from blood. This chain's CDR3 is CATSRGDRGFGYGYTF. The CDR3 region has the DNA TGTGCCACCAGCAGAGGGGACAGGGGGTTCGGCTATGGCTACACCTTC. Based on the CDR3 plus reference TRBV15 and TRBJ1-2, the full variable domain is DAMVIQNPRYQVTQFGKPVTLSCSQTLNHNVMYWYQQKSSQAPKLLFHYYDKDFNNEADTPDNFQSRRPNTSFCFLDIRSPGLGDTAMYLCATSRGDRGFGYGYTFGSGTRLTVV.